The 17 T cell receptor beta chains in this list originate from one sample, sequenced in a study of T cells in Graves' hyperthyroidism and ophthalmopathy. RNA transcripts yielded amplified TCR beta CDR3 regions. First-round RT-PCR with HTBI primers amplified the TCR CDR3 region. TCRdb re-called the multiplex PCR reads with MiXCR, one entry per CDR3 protein. The sample includes about 840,000 distinct CDR3 sequences, approximately 40% of them seen just once. The material sequenced was blood. The receptors here all came from a man between 18 and 29 years old with Graves' hyperthyroidism.

The chain uses TRBV2 and TRBJ2-7, with D possibly matching TRBD1 (7 bases). The CDR3 length is 13 residues. Trimming stripped 6 bases from V and 2 bases from J, with 11 bases between. Germline V gives CDR1 SNHLY, CDR2 FYNNEI. CDR3: CASREGAPYEQYF. CDR3 sequence (DNA): TGTGCCAGCAGGGAGGGGGCTCCCTACGAGCAGTACTTC.

This clonotype was counted many times. The genes are TRBV7-9 and TRBJ2-7, with D perhaps TRBD1 (5 bases). The CDR3 is 13 residues long. With 7 bases removed from V and 2 bases from J, the gap between germline ends came to 12 bases. CDR1 and CDR2 from the germline V gene are SEHNR and FQNEAQ (reference sequence). The CDR3: CASTPGFPYEQYF. In DNA form, the CDR3 reads TGTGCCAGCACCCCAGGGTTTCCCTACGAGCAGTACTTC.

In its sample, this clonotype was seen many times. The rearrangement uses TRBV7-9 and TRBJ2-5; D is possibly TRBD2 (6 bases). The CDR3 runs to 16 residues. V shed 1 base and J shed 5 bases, with 17 bases lying between them. Germline loops: CDR1 SEHNR, CDR2 FQNEAQ (reference sequence). The chain's CDR3 is CASSLGRGRQWETQYF. In DNA form, the CDR3 reads TGTGCCAGCAGCTTAGGGCGGGGACGCCAGTGGGAGACCCAGTACTTC.

This clonotype has only a few counts. The chain has TRBV5-1 and TRBJ1-1, with D hard to call. The V end was cut by 2 bases, the J end by 4 bases, with 12 bases between. The CDR3 runs to 14 residues. In germline, CDR1 is SGHRS, CDR2 YFSETQ. Written as DNA, the CDR3 is TGCGCCAGCAGCTTTCTTGGACGGATCACTGAAGCTTTCTTT. Its translation is CASSFLGRITEAFF.

This clonotype was seen ten or more times. The chain couples TRBV2 to TRBJ1-6; D may be TRBD1 (6 bases). CDR1 is SNHLY, CDR2 FYNNEI, per germline. V lost 4 bases and J lost 2, with 9 bases in between. There are 15 residues in the CDR3. DNA of the CDR3: TGTGCCAGCAGTGGGGACAATGCCTATAATTCACCCCTCCACTTT. As protein: CASSGDNAYNSPLHF.

The chain has TRBV4-2 and TRBJ2-2, with no clear D. Trimming took 0 bases from V and 4 from J, leaving 12 bases between them. This CDR3 spans 16 amino acids. Germline V gene data show CDR1 as LGHNA and CDR2 as YNFKEQ. For the CDR3, the DNA is TGTGCCAGCAGCCAAGATGCGACTTTCCCCACCGGGGAGCTGTTTTTT. Amino acid sequence: CASSQDATFPTGELFF.

This clonotype was counted between two and nine times. The rearrangement links TRBV6-5 to TRBJ2-7, with D perhaps being TRBD1 or TRBD2 (6 bases each). Trimming pared 6 bases from V and 3 bases from J, leaving 18 bases between. There are 15 residues in the CDR3. Looked up from germline, CDR1 is MNHEY and CDR2 is SVGAGI. The CDR3 loop is CASRGGSNRHYEQYF. The CDR3 nucleotides read TGTGCCAGCAGGGGGGGCTCGAACAGGCACTACGAGCAGTACTTC.

The J gene is TRBJ1-5, the V gene TRBV2; D may be TRBD1 (5 bases). The CDR3 covers 12 residues. Germline V lookup: CDR1 SNHLY, CDR2 FYNNEI. The DNA of the CDR3 is TGTGCTAGAGTGGGGGTGAATCAGCCCCAGCATTTT. Translating it yields CARVGVNQPQHF. Combining the CDR3 with reference TRBV2 and TRBJ1-5 gives the whole variable domain EPEVTQTPSHQVTQMGQEVILRCVPISNHLYFYWYRQILGQKVEFLVSFYNNEISEKSEIFDDQFSVERPDGSNFTLKIRSTKLEDSAMYFCARVGVNQPQHFGDGTRLSIL.

This clonotype was detected only a few times. The rearrangement uses TRBV20-1 and TRBJ1-1, with D maybe TRBD1 (5 bases). The V end was cut by 0 bases, the J end by 4 bases, with 12 bases between. The CDR3 extends over 14 amino acids. Germline V lookup: CDR1 DFQATT, CDR2 SNEGSKA (reference sequence). In DNA form, the CDR3 reads TGCAGTGCTAGAGAGGCAGGGATGGGCACTGAAGCTTTCTTT. Encoded protein: CSAREAGMGTEAFF.

The genes are TRBV9 and TRBJ2-1; no reliable D call. This CDR3 has 15 residues. Germline loops: CDR1 SGDLS, CDR2 YYNGEE. The ends were cut back, 0 bases at V and 5 bases at J, with 12 bases in the middle. Here the CDR3 reads CASSVGVVTNNEQFF. The CDR3 nucleotides are TGTGCCAGCAGCGTAGGAGTGGTCACAAACAATGAGCAGTTCTTC.

This clonotype has at least ten counts. The gene calls are TRBV20-1 and TRBJ1-6; no clear D gene. Trimming pared 6 bases from V and 8 bases from J, leaving 11 bases between. The germline V gene has CDR1 DFQATT and CDR2 SNEGSKA (reference sequence). This CDR3 region has 12 residues. This CDR3 reads CSAGIGYSPLHF. CDR3 nucleotides: TGCAGTGCCGGAATAGGTTATTCACCCCTCCACTTT.

The table lists this clonotype with many counts. This chain joins TRBV19 and TRBJ1-2; D gene ambiguous. This CDR3 spans 13 amino acids. Germline lookup yields CDR1 LNHDA and CDR2 SQIVND (reference sequence). V lost 5 bases and J 8 bases, leaving 15 bases between the germline ends. The CDR3, as DNA: TGTGCCAGTAGTTCGGGCCAACCTGAAGGCTACACCTTC. Its translation is CASSSGQPEGYTF.

The CDR3: CASSYHLRDGAYEQYF. Here the CDR3 DNA reads TGTGCCAGCAGTTACCACCTACGGGACGGAGCCTACGAGCAGTACTTC. V gene TRBV6-2 or TRBV6-3 combines with J gene TRBJ2-7; D tentatively reads TRBD1 or TRBD2 (5 bases each). From germline, CDR1 is MNHEY and CDR2 SVGEGT. V lost 2 bases to trimming and J lost 2 bases, with 16 bases between them. The CDR3 sequence is 16 residues long.

Points on this clonotype: One end of the junction does not line up with germline, which may come from a read error. The V call is TRBV6-5, the J call TRBJ2-7; D is possibly TRBD2 (7 bases). The V gene's germline CDR1 is MNHEY and CDR2 SVGAGI. The CDR3 has 14 residues. The CDR3 region has the DNA TGTGCCAGCAGTTACTCGACAGGCGGGGGCGAGCAGTCCTTC. This codes for CASSYSTGGGEQSF.

This clonotype was seen ten or more times. The chain employs TRBV12-3 or TRBV12-4 and TRBJ1-1; D remains ambiguous. This CDR3 has 13 residues. V was shortened by 5 bases and J by 3 bases, with 10 bases between the two germline ends. CDR3 amino acids: CASSIRSYTEAFF. As DNA, the CDR3 is TGTGCCAGCAGTATAAGGTCGTACACTGAAGCTTTCTTT.

Ten or more counts support this clonotype. The chain joins TRBV5-6 to TRBJ1-6; no firm D call. Trimming shortened V by 2 bases and J by 10 bases, and 7 bases separated the two germline ends. This CDR3 is 12 amino acids long. CDR1 is SGHDT and CDR2 is YYEEEE in the germline V gene. The CDR3 region has the DNA TGTGCCAGCAGCTTAAACGAGTCACCCCTCCACTTT. Amino acids: CASSLNESPLHF.

This clonotype was observed once. V is TRBV2 and J is TRBJ1-1; 11 bases map to TRBD1. The germline V gene has CDR1 SNHLY and CDR2 FYNNEI. The CDR3 runs to 13 residues. The junction had 9 bases not matched to a gene; V was cut back by 4 bases and J by 14 bases. CDR3 bases: TGTGCCAGCAGTGGGACAGGGGGCGGAGGAGAGTTCTTT. This translates into CASSGTGGGGEFF.